The 29 T cell receptor beta chains below were found in one sample sequenced in a study of T cells after somatic rescue of genetic block. Repertoires were generated with immunoSEQ multiplex PCR, while TCRdb's copy carries only in-frame clones and drops some. Of some 15,000 clones listed, approximately 70% are singletons. Sequenced: peripheral blood mononuclear cells (PBMCs). The receptors shown here come from a boy younger than 18.

This sequence joins TRBV7-6 and TRBJ1-3; D call uncertain. V was shortened by 0 bases and J by 2 bases, with 14 bases between the two germline ends. This CDR3 contains 17 residues. Germline CDR1 SGHVS, CDR2 FNYEAQ. CDR3 DNA sequence: TGTGCCAGCAGCTTAGCGATAATGGGTGAGGCTGGAAACACCATATATTTT. Protein sequence: CASSLAIMGEAGNTIYF.

The chain uses TRBV27 and TRBJ2-7; 10 nucleotides align to TRBD1. The CDR3 is 16 amino acids. J gave up 4 bases and V 5 bases, and 11 bases lay outside the gene matches. Per germline, CDR1 MNHEY and CDR2 SMNVEV (reference sequence). In DNA form, the CDR3 reads TGTGCCAGCAGTCCCATGACAGGGGGCTTAGGGTACGAGCAGTACTTC. Translated, it gives CASSPMTGGLGYEQYF.

The V and J genes are TRBV27 and TRBJ2-1, with 10 bases identical to TRBD2. Germline-derived CDR1 and CDR2 are MNHEY and SMNVEV (reference sequence). The CDR3 has 16 residues. J was trimmed by 4 bases and V by 3 bases; bases with no gene match: 6. The CDR3 spells CASSFLLAGPYNEQFF. CDR3 sequence (DNA): TGTGCCAGCAGTTTCTTACTAGCGGGGCCATACAATGAGCAGTTCTTC.

This clone showed up just a few times. The rearrangement links TRBV5-1 to TRBJ2-7; TRBD1 aligns across 8 bases. V gave up 0 bases and J gave up 10 bases; unmatched junction bases: 6. The CDR3 has 13 residues. Germline lookup yields CDR1 SGHRS and CDR2 YFSETQ. CDR3 loop: CASSLGQGASQYF. The CDR3 bases are TGCGCCAGCAGCTTGGGGCAGGGGGCAAGTCAGTACTTC.

V gene TRBV9 combines with J gene TRBJ2-2; TRBD2 is a possible D gene (5 bases). The CDR3 contains 14 residues. Trimming cost V 6 bases and J 7 bases, with 16 bases left between them. Looked up from germline, CDR1 is SGDLS and CDR2 is YYNGEE. In DNA form, the CDR3 reads TGTGCCAGCACGCGGAGCGGACTTGGCGGGGAGCTGTTTTTT. Protein: CASTRSGLGGELFF.

The rearrangement uses TRBV28 and TRBJ1-3, with 7 bases that match TRBD1. The CDR3 loop spans 17 amino acids. CDR1 is MDHEN, CDR2 SYDVKM, per germline. J lost 4 bases, V lost 0 bases, and 9 bases had no gene match. As DNA, the CDR3 is TGTGCCAGCAGTTTATGGGATACAGGGGTTTCGGGAAACACCATATATTTT. Its translation: CASSLWDTGVSGNTIYF. Full variable domain (outside the CDR3, taken from reference TRBV28 and TRBJ1-3): DVKVTQSSRYLVKRTGEKVFLECVQDMDHENMFWYRQDPGLGLRLIYFSYDVKMKEKGDIPEGYSVSREKKERFSLILESASTNQTSMYLCASSLWDTGVSGNTIYFGEGSWLTVV.

Notes on this clone: One junction end disagrees with the germline gene, perhaps due to a read error. The rearrangement links TRBV7-6 to TRBJ1-3; D gene unclear. Germline V gene sequence: CDR1 SGHVS, CDR2 FNYEAQ. This CDR3 region has 15 residues. CDR3 DNA: TGTGCCAGCGGCTTTCTGGCCTCCTCTGGAAACACCATATATTTT. It codes for CASGFLASSGNTIYF.

J is TRBJ2-7 and V is TRBV6-5; D might be TRBD1 or TRBD2, each matching 5 bases. Germline values: CDR1 MNHEY, CDR2 SVGAGI. CDR3 size: 13 residues. Trimming pared 6 bases from V and 10 bases from J, leaving 19 bases between. The CDR3 loop is CASRTGTHLRQYF. The CDR3 region has the DNA TGTGCCAGCAGAACTGGGACCCACCTACGCCAGTACTTC.

V gene TRBV10-2 combines with J gene TRBJ2-5; no clear D gene. With the DNA end fitting TRBJ2-7 better, the J assignment may be wrong. CDR1 is WSHSY, CDR2 SAAADI, per germline. The CDR3 loop spans 14 amino acids. Here the CDR3 reads CASSESDTYYEQYF. The CDR3 region has the DNA TGCGCCAGCAGTGAGTCTGACACCTATTACGAGCAGTACTTC.

This clone occurred once. V usage is TRBV6-5 and J usage is TRBJ2-7; no definite D call. V shed 0 bases and J shed 7 bases, with 10 bases lying between them. The CDR3 sequence is 13 residues long. Germline V gene data show CDR1 as MNHEY and CDR2 as SVGAGI. CDR3 nucleotides: TGTGCCAGCAGTTACTCGAATTACGGGGAGCAGTACTTC. This translates into CASSYSNYGEQYF.

This chain connects TRBV18 to TRBJ2-7; D not certain. The germline CDR1 and CDR2 sequences are KGHSH and LQKENI. CDR3 length equals 15 residues. Between the trimmed V and J ends, which lost 0 bases and 3 bases, there was a span of 12 bases. The CDR3 region is CASSPPVGLFYEQYF. For the CDR3, the DNA is TGTGCCAGCTCACCACCGGTGGGCCTTTTCTACGAGCAGTACTTC.

V gene TRBV18 combines with J gene TRBJ1-2; TRBD1 aligns across 9 bases. The CDR3 is 15 residues long. Germline V CDR1 and CDR2: KGHSH, LQKENI. Losses at the gene ends were 4 bases for V and 2 bases for J; bases not matched to a gene: 5. CDR3 residues: CASSLPGQGNYGYTF. The CDR3 nucleotides are TGTGCCAGCTCACTCCCGGGACAGGGAAACTATGGCTACACCTTC.

This clone has only a few counts. The chain combines TRBV28 with TRBJ1-1, with TRBD1 matching over 12 bases. Losses at the gene ends were 6 bases for V and 3 bases for J; bases not matched to a gene: 11. There are 17 residues in the CDR3. Germline V gene sequence: CDR1 MDHEN, CDR2 SYDVKM. As DNA, the CDR3 is TGTGCCAGCAGCTTCCGGGACAGGGGGCCGGTGGACACTGAAGCTTTCTTT. The encoded protein is CASSFRDRGPVDTEAFF.

V is TRBV5-4 and J is TRBJ2-5, with 7 bases aligning to TRBD2. The germline CDR1 and CDR2 sequences are SGHNT and YYREEE (reference sequence). With 7 bases clipped from V and 5 bases from J, the junction kept 2 bases outside the gene matches. The CDR3 consists of 11 residues. This CDR3 is CASWGGETQYF. CDR3 DNA sequence: TGTGCCAGCTGGGGAGGGGAGACCCAGTACTTC.

The chain has TRBV29-1 and TRBJ1-1; D is perhaps TRBD1 (6 bases). From germline, CDR1 is SQVTM and CDR2 ANQGSEA. V dropped 4 bases and J dropped 0 bases, with 18 bases sitting between them. This CDR3 spans 16 amino acids. CDR3 region: CSVGGGRSSMNTEAFF. CDR3 coding DNA: TGCAGCGTTGGGGGGGGGCGGTCTAGCATGAACACTGAAGCTTTCTTT.

The V and J genes are TRBV10-3 and TRBJ2-7; 7 bases line up with TRBD2. CDR1 is ENHRY, CDR2 SYGVKD, per germline. V lost 7 bases and J lost 1; bases outside the gene matches: 10. This CDR3 is 15 amino acids long. CDR3 region: CAITQQAGESYEQYF. The CDR3 DNA reads TGTGCCATCACTCAACAGGCGGGGGAGTCCTACGAGCAGTACTTC.

This clone was counted only a few times. The chain carries TRBV7-9 and TRBJ1-3; D gene ambiguous. This CDR3 comprises 12 residues. Trimming removed 2 bases at V and 4 bases at J, with 3 bases between. The germline CDR1 and CDR2 sequences are SEHNR and FQNEAQ (reference sequence). CDR3 DNA: TGTGCCAGCAGCTTATCCGGAAACACCATATATTTT. Translating it yields CASSLSGNTIYF.

This chain uses TRBV25-1 with TRBJ2-7; TRBD1 agrees at 11 bases. V shed 4 bases and J 3 bases; nucleotides not matched to a gene: 5. CDR1 is MGHDK, CDR2 SYGVNS, per germline. The CDR3 contains 15 residues. For the CDR3, the DNA is TGTGCCAGCAGTGTGGGACAGGGGGGGAACTACGAGCAGTACTTC. It codes for CASSVGQGGNYEQYF.

V is TRBV11-2 and J is TRBJ1-5, with a weak D call TRBD1 (5 bases). Trimming took off 1 base at V and 6 bases at J, with 10 bases between the two ends. CDR1 and CDR2 (germline): SGHAT, FQNNGV. The CDR3 length is 14 residues. CDR3 region: CASSLGVRGQPQHF. DNA of the CDR3: TGTGCCAGCAGCTTAGGGGTGAGGGGTCAGCCCCAGCATTTT.

The genes are TRBV6-6 and TRBJ1-5, with 10 nucleotides matching TRBD1. V was pared by 2 bases and J by 1 base, with 2 bases of the junction left unmatched. Germline lookup yields CDR1 MNHNY and CDR2 SVGAGI (reference sequence). The CDR3 has 16 residues. CDR3 residues: CASSYPDRGSNQPQHF. The DNA of the CDR3 is TGTGCCAGCAGTTACCCGGACAGGGGGAGCAATCAGCCCCAGCATTTT.

Only one count was recorded for this clone. This chain connects TRBV28 to TRBJ2-7, with D possibly being TRBD1 (6 bases). CDR1 MDHEN and CDR2 SYDVKM come from the germline V gene. The CDR3 runs 15 residues. Trimming cost V 3 bases and J 3 bases, with 15 bases left between them. The DNA of the CDR3 is TGTGCCAGCAGTTTGGTATGGGGGCCTAGCTACGAGCAGTACTTC. Translation gives CASSLVWGPSYEQYF.

The V call is TRBV6-5, the J call TRBJ2-1; TRBD2 matches at 10 bases. CDR1 is MNHEY and CDR2 is SVGAGI in the germline V gene. The CDR3 has 13 residues. V dropped 4 bases and J dropped 11; count of bases not matched to a gene: 5. The DNA of the CDR3 is TGTGCCAGCAGTTTCGGACTAGCGGCCCAGCAGTTCTTC. This gives the protein CASSFGLAAQQFF.

The V gene is TRBV5-1, the J gene TRBJ1-1; no definite D call. Trimming left V 1 base short and J 0 bases short, with 1 base between. Germline V gene data show CDR1 as SGHRS and CDR2 as YFSETQ. The CDR3 spans 12 residues. The CDR3 DNA sequence: TGCGCCAGCAGCTTGTTGAACACTGAAGCTTTCTTT. Residues: CASSLLNTEAFF.

This clone was counted between two and nine times. This rearrangement joins TRBV5-4 to TRBJ2-1, with 15 bases lining up with TRBD2. Germline V gene data show CDR1 as SGHNT and CDR2 as YYREEE (reference sequence). V gave up 1 base and J gave up 9 bases; unmatched junction bases: 5. CDR3 length: 16 amino acids. The CDR3: CASSLRTSGRALEQFF. The CDR3 nucleotides read TGTGCCAGCAGCTTGAGGACTAGCGGGAGGGCCCTTGAGCAGTTCTTC.

The chain couples TRBV28 to TRBJ1-5; possible D gene TRBD1, 5 bases. The CDR3 loop spans 17 amino acids. The V gene lost 6 bases and the J gene lost 3 bases, with 21 bases spanning the gap. Per germline, CDR1 MDHEN and CDR2 SYDVKM. CDR3 sequence (DNA): TGTGCCAGCAGCTTCTTCGCAGGGCTTTGGGACAATCAGCCCCAGCATTTT. Translation: CASSFFAGLWDNQPQHF.

The V call is TRBV30, the J call TRBJ1-1; D is undetermined. This CDR3 comprises 18 residues. V was trimmed by 4 bases and J by 4 bases, leaving 28 bases between them. Germline-derived CDR1 and CDR2 are GTSNPN and SVGIG (reference sequence). CDR3 nucleotide sequence: TGTGCCTGGAAAAAGAGGGCAGTCCTAGGATCACGGGCCACTGAAGCTTTCTTT. Its protein product is CAWKKRAVLGSRATEAFF.

The chain uses TRBV18 and TRBJ1-2; no firm D call. Germline-derived CDR1 and CDR2 are KGHSH and LQKENI. Trimming removed 2 bases at V and 8 bases at J, with 12 bases between. CDR3 size: 13 residues. CDR3 DNA: TGTGCCAGCTCACCAAAGGAGGACCCCGGCTACACCTTC. Translation: CASSPKEDPGYTF.

This clone rates as large (0.1 to 1%). V and J are TRBV21-1 and TRBJ1-1. TRBV21-1 is a documented pseudogene. The length of the CDR3 is 17 residues. CDR3 region: CASSSIRDVTLNTEAFF. The CDR3 DNA sequence: TGTGCCAGCAGCAGTATCCGGGACGTAACTTTGAACACTGAAGCTTTCTTT.

This clone has just one count. V and J are TRBV1 and TRBJ2-3; the D call TRBD2 from the table was never checked on the DNA. TRBV1 is given as a pseudogene. CDR3 length: 13 residues. CDR3 coding DNA: TGCACCAGCAGCCAAGGAGAAACAGATACGCAGTATTTT. Its protein is CTSSQGETDTQYF.